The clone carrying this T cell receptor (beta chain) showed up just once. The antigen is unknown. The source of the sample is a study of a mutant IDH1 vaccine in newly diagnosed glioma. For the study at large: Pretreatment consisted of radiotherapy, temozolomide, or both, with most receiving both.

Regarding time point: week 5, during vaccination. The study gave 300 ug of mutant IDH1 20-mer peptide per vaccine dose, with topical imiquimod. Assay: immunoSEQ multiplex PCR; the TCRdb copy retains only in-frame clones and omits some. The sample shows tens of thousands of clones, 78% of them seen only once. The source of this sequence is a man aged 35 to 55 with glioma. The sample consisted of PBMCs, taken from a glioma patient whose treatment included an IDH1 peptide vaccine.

CDR3 in amino acids: CASSLLPGAGEGYTF. In DNA form, the CDR3 reads TGCGCCAGCAGCCTCCTTCCGGGGGCAGGGGAAGGCTACACCTTC. The chain employs TRBV4-1 and TRBJ1-2; maybe TRBD1 (6 bases). CDR1 and CDR2 (germline): MGHRA, YSYEKL. V was pared by 4 bases and J by 8 bases, with 20 bases between. This CDR3 is 15 amino acids long.